This is a list of T cell receptor beta chains from one sample in a study of T cells in localized non-small cell lung cancer. Clones were sequenced by immunoSEQ multiplex PCR, and TCRdb holds only the in-frame ones, with some missing. The sample lists about 61,000 clones; about 90% were seen once. Source: peripheral blood, taken before any cancer treatment. These receptors came from a man between 40 and 70 years old with stage I squamous cell lung carcinoma. The CDR3 runs from the conserved cysteine through the conserved F or W. A D gene is named only where the DNA matches it firmly. The listing skips clone size in some rows; elsewhere it reads once, few, many or a size class.

D gene	clone size	CDR3 length	J gene	V gene	CDR3 DNA	CDR3 protein
-	-	17	TRBJ1-1	TRBV6-1	TGTGCCAGCAGTGAGTCGCTTTCACTACAGGGGAACACTGAAGCTTTCTTT	CASSESLSLQGNTEAFF
-	-	14	TRBJ1-2	TRBV4-1	TGCGCCAGCAGCCAGGCGACAGAGGAGTATGGCTACACCTTC	CASSQATEEYGYTF
-	-	14	TRBJ2-3	TRBV28	TGTGCCAGCAGTTTGGGCAGGGTCACAGATACGCAGTATTTT	CASSLGRVTDTQYF
-	-	13	TRBJ2-7	TRBV6-5	TGTGCCAGCAGCACCCCGTGGGGGACCGAGCAGTACTTC	CASSTPWGTEQYF
TRBD1	-	18	TRBJ1-6	TRBV30	TGTGCCTGGAGTGTACGGCAGGGGGCGGGAGGAATGGGTTCACCCCTCCACTTT	CAWSVRQGAGGMGSPLHF
-	-	13	TRBJ2-4	TRBV28	TGTGCCAGCAGTCCCCTGGCCGGGGAGACTCAGTACTTC	CASSPLAGETQYF
-	-	16	TRBJ2-5	TRBV10-2	TGCGCCAGCAGTGAAATTGGAAAGGGGCCGCAAGAGACCCAGTACTTC	CASSEIGKGPQETQYF
-	-	12	TRBJ1-2	TRBV6-5	TGTGCCAGCAGTGAGGGGGACTATGGCTACACCTTC	CASSEGDYGYTF
-	-	12	TRBJ1-2	TRBV28	TGTGCCAGCAGTCTCAGACTCGGTGGCTACACCTTC	CASSLRLGGYTF
TRBD2	-	16	TRBJ2-7	TRBV6-5	TGTGCCAGCAGTTACTCTCCGGGACTAGAGGCCCACGAGCAGTACTTC	CASSYSPGLEAHEQYF
TRBD1	-	16	TRBJ2-2	TRBV11-3	TGTGCCAGCAGCCCCCACCCGACAGGGTCCACCGGGGAGCTGTTTTTT	CASSPHPTGSTGELFF
-	-	15	TRBJ1-2	TRBV5-1	TGCGCCAGCAGCGTGGACGGCTTATGGGGCTATGGCTACACCTTC	CASSVDGLWGYGYTF
TRBD1	few	14	TRBJ1-4	TRBV4-1	TGCGCCAGCAGCCCCTCACAGGGGAGGGAAAAACTGTTTTTT	CASSPSQGREKLFF
-	-	12	TRBJ2-2	TRBV7-6	TGTGCCAGCAGCCCTCGGACCGGGGAGCTGTTTTTT	CASSPRTGELFF
-	-	18	TRBJ2-3	TRBV7-2	TGTGCCAGCAGCTCAGGGGGCCCGGGGAGCGGGATGGGCGATACGCAGTATTTT	CASSSGGPGSGMGDTQYF
-	-	15	TRBJ2-5	TRBV14	TGTGCCAGCAGCTTCCGTTTGAGGAACCAAGAGACCCAGTACTTC	CASSFRLRNQETQYF
TRBD1	few	15	TRBJ1-5	TRBV19	TGTGCCAGTAGTATGTGGACAGGGGGGAGTCAGCCCCAGCATTTT	CASSMWTGGSQPQHF
-	-	13	TRBJ2-7	TRBV7-2	TGTGCCAGCAGCCCCCGGGTAACCTACGAGCAGTACTTC	CASSPRVTYEQYF
TRBD1	-	14	TRBJ1-2	TRBV27	TGTGCCAGCAGTCCAGGGACAGGTCGCTCTGGCTACACCTTC	CASSPGTGRSGYTF
-	-	14	TRBJ1-1	TRBV7-2	TGTGCCAGCAGCTTCTACAGGGCGAACACTGAAGCTTTCTTT	CASSFYRANTEAFF